This T cell receptor beta chain was observed in a study of tumor-infiltrating lymphocytes in primary liver carcinoma. Overall study findings and caveats: Relative to blood, tumors carried a significantly larger fraction of the repertoire in their top 250 clones (p = 0.039). Unsorted bulk processing meant the study did not compare CD4+ and CD8+ repertoires. Pairs comparing tumor with adjacent tissue or blood overlapped less than pairs drawn from tumor regions.

Extraction also yielded germline DNA, while blood RNA was obtained from unsorted whole blood. The patients lived with chronic HBV infection and had not yet received any treatment. The CDR3 sequence is 15 residues long. V shed 3 bases, J shed 6 bases, and the junction held 7 bases outside the gene matches. Germline V gives CDR1 SGHAT, CDR2 FQNNGV. Total RNA (roughly 0.45 ug) served as template for TCR beta cDNA synthesis primed by a constant-region primer. Generation of the TCR beta libraries relied on three nested multiplex PCR rounds using slightly modified ARM-PCR. A C-beta reverse primer and TRBV1-TRBV30 forward primers served in each of the first two PCR rounds, at 10 cycles apiece. MiXCR, run by TCRdb on the multiplex PCR reads, gives a single entry per CDR3 protein. The sample lists 150,000 to 200,000 distinct CDR3 sequences, around 60% occurring once. Worth noting for this clonotype: Antigen unknown. A much more abundant neighbour one base away suggests this may be a read error.

The chain uses TRBV11-2 and TRBJ2-1; 8 bases are shared with TRBD2. The receptor was derived from a middle-aged man with primary liver carcinoma and hepatitis B virus infection. The sequenced sample was peripheral blood. As DNA, the CDR3 is TGTGCCAGCAGCTTGACTAGCGCCTACTGCAATGAGCAGTTCTTC. Amino acids: CASSLTSAYCNEQFF.